One and the same sample provided the 21 T cell receptor beta chains below, sequenced in a study of T cell responses to AZD1222 COVID-19 vaccine (dated by TCRdb to about 2021). What this sample's time point label stands for: baseline before first vaccination. Library preparation used the immunoSEQ multiplex PCR assay. TCRdb took this table from immuneACCESS and kept in-frame rearrangements with V and J called. Such tables lack part of the clones; where checked against another copy, unresolved V genes explain under half of the gap, and the rest is unexplained. The sample table records 100,000 to 150,000 clones; 90% to 95% of these occur just once. Clones ranked in the top ten supply 5.5% to 8% of the sample. The sequencing here drew on peripheral blood, taken on day 0 of AZD1222 vaccination. These receptors were obtained from an adult in good health.

This sequence joins TRBV12-3 or TRBV12-4 and TRBJ1-1, with D unclear. The V gene lost 7 bases and the J gene lost 0 bases, with 6 bases spanning the gap. There are 12 residues in the CDR3. CDR3 sequence reads: CASTRLNTEAFF. The CDR3 DNA is TGTGCCAGCACCCGCTTGAACACTGAAGCTTTCTTT.

J is TRBJ2-7 and V is TRBV5-1; 12 bases map to TRBD2. The CDR3 is 19 amino acids. The V gene's germline CDR1 is SGHRS and CDR2 YFSETQ. V lost 0 bases and J lost 0; bases outside the gene matches: 10. CDR3 amino acids: CASSLGTLAGGQFSYEQYF. In nucleotides, the CDR3 is TGCGCCAGCAGCTTGGGGACACTAGCGGGAGGCCAGTTCTCCTACGAGCAGTACTTC.

The chain uses TRBV29-1 and TRBJ2-7; D is possibly TRBD1 (6 bases). Per germline, CDR1 SQVTM and CDR2 ANQGSEA. With 3 bases removed from V and 7 bases from J, the gap between germline ends came to 13 bases. The CDR3 spans 12 residues. This CDR3 is CSVDRGRGEQYF. Here the CDR3 DNA reads TGCAGCGTTGATAGGGGGAGAGGTGAGCAGTACTTC.

The V and J genes are TRBV11-3 and TRBJ2-1; D is ambiguous. This CDR3 is 13 amino acids long. Germline CDR1 and CDR2: SGHNT and YENEEA. The V end lost 1 base, the J end lost 9 bases, and 10 bases lay between the germline ends. CDR3 in amino acids: CASSLGSSSEQFF. The DNA for the CDR3 is TGTGCCAGCAGCTTAGGAAGCAGCAGTGAGCAGTTCTTC.

The chain links TRBV6-2 or TRBV6-3 to TRBJ2-7; the D is unclear. The CDR3 is 14 residues long. V lost 5 bases and J lost 2, with 13 bases in between. Germline CDR1 is MNHEY and CDR2 is SVGEGT. The CDR3 region is CASSDMSGTYEQYF. In nucleotides, the CDR3 is TGTGCCAGCAGTGACATGTCGGGTACCTACGAGCAGTACTTC.

V gene TRBV19 combines with J gene TRBJ2-1, with 14 bases matching TRBD2. The junction had 4 bases not matched to a gene; V was cut back by 5 bases and J by 7 bases. In germline, CDR1 is LNHDA, CDR2 SQIVND (reference sequence). The CDR3 extends over 15 amino acids. The CDR3 sequence is CASSQGLAGVNEQFF. In DNA form, the CDR3 reads TGTGCCAGTAGTCAGGGACTAGCGGGAGTTAATGAGCAGTTCTTC. The variable domain in full, with the rest retrieved from reference TRBV19 and TRBJ2-1, is DGGITQSPKYLFRKEGQNVTLSCEQNLNHDAMYWYRQDPGQGLRLIYYSQIVNDFQKGDIAEGYSVSREKKESFPLTVTSAQKNPTAFYLCASSQGLAGVNEQFFGPGTRLTVL.

The chain recombines TRBV29-1 with TRBJ1-2; unclear D gene. The CDR3 has 15 amino acids. Germline loops: CDR1 SQVTM, CDR2 ANQGSEA. V lost 0 bases and J lost 4, with 15 bases in between. The CDR3 nucleotides are TGCAGCGTTGAAGATCAAGAAGGGCGAGGCTATGGCTACACCTTC. This translates into CSVEDQEGRGYGYTF.

V is TRBV12-3 or TRBV12-4 and J is TRBJ2-7, with D possibly TRBD1 on 5 matching bases. V lost 5 bases, J lost 3 bases, and 11 bases lay in between. The CDR3 contains 13 residues. The CDR3 sequence: CASSKTEVYEQYF. CDR3 DNA sequence: TGTGCCAGCAGTAAGACAGAGGTCTACGAGCAGTACTTC.

The gene calls are TRBV7-9 and TRBJ1-6; D gene unclear. The V gene lost 4 bases and the J gene lost 9 bases, with 16 bases spanning the gap. This CDR3 comprises 15 residues. CDR1 and CDR2 from the germline V gene are SEHNR and FQNEAQ (reference sequence). The CDR3 DNA follows: TGTGCCAGCAGCTCCTCCGGGAGCGGATTTTCACCCCTCCACTTT. Protein sequence: CASSSSGSGFSPLHF.

Comment on this clone: Sequence at one end of the junction differs from germline and may be a read error. The DNA of the CDR3 is TGTGCCAGCAGGGAAGCCTGGGACAGGGGCATCAATCAGCCCCAGCATTTT. It encodes CASREAWDRGINQPQHF. This rearrangement joins TRBV6-1 to TRBJ1-5, with TRBD1 identical over 10 bases. Germline V gene sequence: CDR1 MNHNS, CDR2 SASEGT. This CDR3 is built from 17 residues.

This chain joins TRBV29-1 and TRBJ2-7; the match to TRBD2 covers 9 bases. The CDR3 length is 13 residues. Germline CDR1 and CDR2: SQVTM and ANQGSEA. Unmatched junction bases numbered 5, after V lost 4 bases and J lost 4 bases. CDR3 DNA: TGCAGCGTTGGTGGGACTAGCCGGTACGAGCAGTACTTC. Encoded protein: CSVGGTSRYEQYF.

In its sample, this clone was seen once. The chain recombines TRBV5-1 with TRBJ2-5; 9 bases agree with TRBD2. After removal of 3 bases from V and 4 bases from J, the junction contained 13 bases not matched to a gene. The CDR3 totals 17 residues. Germline V gene sequence: CDR1 SGHRS, CDR2 YFSETQ. The CDR3 here is CASSSPTSGLESETQYF. The CDR3 region has the DNA TGCGCCAGCAGCTCCCCGACTAGCGGTTTGGAGTCAGAGACCCAGTACTTC.

This rearrangement joins TRBV19 to TRBJ2-7; TRBD1 might be the D (6 bases). This CDR3 spans 14 amino acids. Germline V gene lookup returns CDR1 LNHDA and CDR2 SQIVND (reference sequence). Deletions cut 4 bases from V and 2 bases from J, with 12 bases between. The CDR3 DNA follows: TGTGCCAGTAGTAGGACAGAGCTACCCTACGAGCAGTACTTC. Its protein product is CASSRTELPYEQYF. The entire variable domain, with the rest obtained from reference TRBV19 and TRBJ2-7, is as follows: DGGITQSPKYLFRKEGQNVTLSCEQNLNHDAMYWYRQDPGQGLRLIYYSQIVNDFQKGDIAEGYSVSREKKESFPLTVTSAQKNPTAFYLCASSRTELPYEQYFGPGTRLTVT.

The table lists this clone with a few counts. The chain combines TRBV19 with TRBJ1-2; tentative D call: TRBD1 (5 bases). The CDR3 is made up of 14 amino acids. Trimming stripped 5 bases from V and 8 bases from J, with 18 bases between. CDR1 and CDR2 from the germline V gene are LNHDA and SQIVND (reference sequence). The CDR3 loop reads CASSGGTYGGGYTF. CDR3 in DNA: TGTGCCAGTAGTGGAGGGACCTACGGTGGGGGCTACACCTTC.

This chain uses TRBV27 with TRBJ2-7; 9 bases match TRBD2. J lost 2 bases, V lost 5 bases, and 7 bases had no gene match. This CDR3 is built from 15 residues. From germline, CDR1 is MNHEY and CDR2 SMNVEV (reference sequence). CDR3 DNA: TGTGCCAGCAGTAAGGATAGCGGGAGAACCTACGAGCAGTACTTC. As protein: CASSKDSGRTYEQYF.

The CDR3 DNA follows: TGTGCCAGCAGTTTCGGGGACAATGAGCAGTTCTTC. This gives the protein CASSFGDNEQFF. The gene calls are TRBV27 and TRBJ2-1; the D gene is possibly TRBD2 (5 bases). The CDR3 is 12 residues long. V was pared by 3 bases and J by 5 bases, with 5 bases between. Germline V lookup: CDR1 MNHEY, CDR2 SMNVEV (reference sequence).

This CDR3 is CASSQDLVDQPQHF. The CDR3 DNA sequence: TGTGCCAGCAGCCAAGACTTGGTTGATCAGCCCCAGCATTTT. This chain links TRBV3-1 (or the pseudogene TRBV3-2) with TRBJ1-5; D remains ambiguous. The germline V and J ends were trimmed by 0 bases and 5 bases, with 8 bases remaining between them. This CDR3 is built from 14 residues. Germline-derived CDR1 and CDR2 are LGHDT and YNNKEL (reference sequence).

The chain uses TRBV19 and TRBJ2-1; possible D gene TRBD2, 5 bases. Deletions cut 6 bases from V and 7 bases from J, with 13 bases between. The germline CDR1 and CDR2 sequences are LNHDA and SQIVND (reference sequence). This CDR3 has 13 amino acids. CDR3 nucleotides: TGTGCCAGTAGGGAGGTTTCCGATAATGAGCAGTTCTTC. Protein product: CASREVSDNEQFF. Filled out from reference TRBV19 and TRBJ2-1, the complete variable domain reads DGGITQSPKYLFRKEGQNVTLSCEQNLNHDAMYWYRQDPGQGLRLIYYSQIVNDFQKGDIAEGYSVSREKKESFPLTVTSAQKNPTAFYLCASREVSDNEQFFGPGTRLTVL.

This chain joins TRBV28 and TRBJ1-1, with 7 positions matching TRBD1. The CDR3 length is 16 residues. V was pared by 3 bases and J by 5 bases, with 12 bases of the junction left unmatched. Germline CDR1 and CDR2: MDHEN and SYDVKM. CDR3 coding DNA: TGTGCCAGCAGTTTCCGCCTGGGGCAGGGGGTGACTGAAGCTTTCTTT. It encodes CASSFRLGQGVTEAFF.

The chain joins TRBV5-1 to TRBJ1-4; 9 bases are a match to TRBD1. The CDR3 is 16 residues long. Trimming at V came to 3 bases and at J to 2 bases, leaving 5 bases not matched to a gene. Germline assignment: CDR1 SGHRS and CDR2 YFSETQ. Here the CDR3 reads CASSSGQGPTNEKLFF. The CDR3 DNA reads TGCGCCAGCAGCTCCGGACAGGGGCCGACTAATGAAAAACTGTTTTTT. Together with reference TRBV5-1 and TRBJ1-4, the CDR3 gives the full variable domain: KAGVTQTPRYLIKTRGQQVTLSCSPISGHRSVSWYQQTPGQGLQFLFEYFSETQRNKGNFPGRFSGRQFSNSRSEMNVSTLELGDSALYLCASSSGQGPTNEKLFFGSGTQLSVL.

The chain couples TRBV28 to TRBJ2-7; 10 bases are a match to TRBD1. Germline V lookup: CDR1 MDHEN, CDR2 SYDVKM. The junction had 5 bases not matched to a gene; V was cut back by 5 bases and J by 7 bases. The CDR3 spans 13 residues. This chain's CDR3 is CASSLTGGSEQYF. The CDR3 bases are TGTGCCAGCAGTCTGACAGGGGGCAGTGAGCAGTACTTC.